This T cell receptor (beta chain) was observed in a study of response to subunit inactivated influenza vaccine. On this clonotype: Its antigen is not known.

TCRdb reanalysed the RT-PCR reads using MiXCR and keeps one entry per CDR3 protein. The repertoire has about 190,000 distinct CDR3 sequences, around 15% of them found once; the top ten carry approximately 30%. The ends were cut back, 0 bases at V and 1 base at J, with 10 bases in the middle. This CDR3 contains 15 residues. Germline CDR1 reads SGHRS; CDR2 reads YFSETQ. Study results and limitations: With each seasonal influenza vaccination, the authors suggested, few new T cells are recruited.

Sequenced material: CD8+ T cells sorted from PBMCs, taken about 5 days after vaccination. The receptor comes from a man aged 50 to 59 who received an inactivated influenza vaccine. This chain uses TRBV5-1 with TRBJ1-1; D unresolved. The CDR3 DNA follows: TGCGCCAGCAGCTTGGTGAAGGCGGAGAACACTGAAGCTTTCTTT. This sequence encodes CASSLVKAENTEAFF.